Sequencing of this T cell receptor (beta chain) was carried out in a study of CD8 T cells in Susac syndrome. TEMRA cells were FACS-enriched, unlike CD8+ and CD4+ T cells, which were negatively isolated. The V end was cut by 2 bases, the J end by 4 bases, with 10 bases between. The CDR3 is 14 residues long. Germline-derived CDR1 and CDR2 are SGHVS and FQNEAQ. Random-hexamer reverse transcription was applied to roughly 0.5 to 1 ug RNA. The method of amplification for TCR beta CDR3 was immunoSEQ multiplex PCR, covering 54 Vbeta and 13 Jbeta. TCRdb recomputed calls from the immunoSEQ multiplex PCR reads with MiXCR, one row per CDR3 protein. The sample has 100,000 to 150,000 distinct CDR3 sequences, just under 95% seen once.

Sequenced sample: CD4+ T cells from PBMCs. The genes are TRBV7-8 and TRBJ2-3, with D unresolved. The sequence came from a human donor in good health. Here the CDR3 DNA reads TGTGCCAGCAGCTTAAACCGAAGGGCAGATACGCAGTATTTT. It specifies CASSLNRRADTQYF.